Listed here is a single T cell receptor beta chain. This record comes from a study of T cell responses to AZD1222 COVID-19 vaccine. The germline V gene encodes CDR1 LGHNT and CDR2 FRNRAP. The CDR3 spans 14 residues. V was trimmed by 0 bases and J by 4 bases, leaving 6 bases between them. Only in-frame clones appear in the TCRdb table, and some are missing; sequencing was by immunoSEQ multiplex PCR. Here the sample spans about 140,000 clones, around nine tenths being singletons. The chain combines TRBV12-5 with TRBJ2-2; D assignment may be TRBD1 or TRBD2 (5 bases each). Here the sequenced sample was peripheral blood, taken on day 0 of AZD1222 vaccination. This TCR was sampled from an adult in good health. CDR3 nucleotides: TGTGCTAGTGGTTTGGTGAGGGGCACCGGGGAGCTGTTTTTT. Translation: CASGLVRGTGELFF.